This is a list of T cell receptor beta chains from one sample in a study of blood T cell repertoires in COVID-19. The repertoire was sequenced with immunoSEQ multiplex PCR; TCRdb's copy has only in-frame clones and lacks some. The table records about 220,000 clones, 70% to 90% of them present only once. Sequencing input: PBMCs or T cells enriched from blood (not recorded which). The receptor source for this set is a woman aged 45 to 65 with acute COVID-19. Each CDR3 is given with its conserved first and last residue. D genes are given only for firm matches. Only part of the rows carry a size: once, few, many, or a class if the clone is expanded.

d_call: NA; j_call: TRBJ2-2; v_call: TRBV3-1/TRBV3-2; clone_size: NA; cdr3_aa: CASSRKAASTGELFF; cdr3_nt: TGTGCCAGCAGCCGAAAAGCGGCGAGCACCGGGGAGCTGTTTTTT
d_call: TRBD2; j_call: TRBJ2-5; v_call: TRBV5-1; clone_size: NA; cdr3_aa: CASKQVGGGETQYF; cdr3_nt: TGCGCCAGCAAGCAGGTCGGGGGAGGGGAGACCCAGTACTTC
d_call: NA; j_call: TRBJ2-2; v_call: TRBV5-1; clone_size: NA; cdr3_aa: CASSWTRDTYTGELFF; cdr3_nt: TGCGCCAGCAGCTGGACCCGGGACACTTACACCGGGGAGCTGTTTTTT
d_call: NA; j_call: TRBJ1-4; v_call: TRBV28; clone_size: few; cdr3_aa: CASSLTGLSEKLFF; cdr3_nt: TGTGCCAGCAGCTTGACAGGCCTCAGTGAAAAACTGTTTTTT
d_call: TRBD1; j_call: TRBJ1-5; v_call: TRBV7-6; clone_size: once; cdr3_aa: CASSPWKGQGGDQPQHF; cdr3_nt: TGTGCCAGCAGCCCATGGAAGGGACAGGGTGGAGATCAGCCCCAGCATTTT
d_call: TRBD1; j_call: TRBJ2-3; v_call: TRBV6-5; clone_size: NA; cdr3_aa: CASSPTGRADTQYF; cdr3_nt: TGTGCCAGCAGTCCGACAGGGCGGGCAGATACGCAGTATTTT
d_call: TRBD2; j_call: TRBJ2-7; v_call: TRBV14; clone_size: NA; cdr3_aa: CASSQGAGRYEQYF; cdr3_nt: TGTGCCAGCAGCCAAGGAGCGGGGAGGTACGAGCAGTACTTC
d_call: TRBD1; j_call: TRBJ2-7; v_call: TRBV28; clone_size: NA; cdr3_aa: CASSRPGTGRDYEQYF; cdr3_nt: TGTGCCAGCAGTCGACCGGGGACAGGGAGAGACTACGAGCAGTACTTC
d_call: NA; j_call: TRBJ1-2; v_call: TRBV5-1; clone_size: NA; cdr3_aa: CASSLVPAGFGYTF; cdr3_nt: TGCGCCAGCAGCTTGGTCCCCGCAGGGTTTGGCTACACCTTC
d_call: NA; j_call: TRBJ2-5; v_call: TRBV19; clone_size: NA; cdr3_aa: CASSIGGRPRETQYF; cdr3_nt: TGTGCCAGTAGTATAGGAGGGAGGCCCCGGGAGACCCAGTACTTC
d_call: TRBD2; j_call: TRBJ2-1; v_call: TRBV4-1; clone_size: NA; cdr3_aa: CASSQTAGSSYNEQFF; cdr3_nt: TGCGCCAGCAGCCAGACAGCGGGGAGCTCCTACAATGAGCAGTTCTTC
d_call: NA; j_call: TRBJ2-7; v_call: TRBV6-1; clone_size: few; cdr3_aa: CASSEAGAPVSYEQYF; cdr3_nt: TGTGCCAGCAGTGAAGCTGGAGCGCCTGTCTCCTACGAGCAGTACTTC
d_call: TRBD1; j_call: TRBJ2-2; v_call: TRBV7-9; clone_size: NA; cdr3_aa: CASSPQGANTGELFF; cdr3_nt: TGTGCCAGCAGCCCTCAGGGGGCTAACACCGGGGAGCTGTTTTTT
d_call: NA; j_call: TRBJ1-1; v_call: TRBV6-5; clone_size: NA; cdr3_aa: CASSYSRQAHTEAFF; cdr3_nt: TGTGCCAGCAGTTACTCGAGACAGGCTCACACTGAAGCTTTCTTT
d_call: NA; j_call: TRBJ1-2; v_call: TRBV7-6; clone_size: NA; cdr3_aa: CASSLLVDSPNYGYTF; cdr3_nt: TGTGCCAGCAGCCTGCTCGTAGACAGCCCTAACTATGGCTACACCTTC
d_call: TRBD1; j_call: TRBJ1-2; v_call: TRBV28; clone_size: once; cdr3_aa: CASSSTGGDYGYTF; cdr3_nt: TGTGCCAGCAGCTCTACAGGGGGTGACTATGGCTACACCTTC
d_call: TRBD1; j_call: TRBJ2-7; v_call: TRBV27; clone_size: NA; cdr3_aa: CASSSNLGQGAFEQYF; cdr3_nt: TGTGCCAGCAGTTCTAACCTCGGACAGGGGGCTTTCGAGCAGTACTTC
d_call: NA; j_call: TRBJ2-2; v_call: TRBV7-3; clone_size: NA; cdr3_aa: CASGPGSINTGELFF; cdr3_nt: TGTGCCAGCGGCCCGGGTTCTATCAACACCGGGGAGCTGTTTTTT
d_call: TRBD2; j_call: TRBJ2-7; v_call: TRBV13; clone_size: NA; cdr3_aa: CASSRRTSGNYEQYF; cdr3_nt: TGTGCCAGCAGCAGACGGACTAGCGGAAACTACGAGCAGTACTTC
d_call: TRBD2; j_call: TRBJ2-5; v_call: TRBV5-1; clone_size: once; cdr3_aa: CASSRSPGTSGQETQYF; cdr3_nt: TGCGCCAGCAGCAGGTCCCCCGGGACTAGCGGGCAAGAGACCCAGTACTTC
d_call: NA; j_call: TRBJ2-7; v_call: TRBV4-2; clone_size: NA; cdr3_aa: CASSQVGIATLTIYEQYF; cdr3_nt: TGTGCCAGCAGCCAAGTGGGGATAGCGACACTAACGATCTACGAGCAGTACTTC
d_call: TRBD1; j_call: TRBJ1-4; v_call: TRBV5-1; clone_size: once; cdr3_aa: CASSGPTGGLGNEKLFF; cdr3_nt: TGCGCCAGCAGCGGACCGACAGGGGGTTTGGGTAATGAAAAACTGTTTTTT
d_call: TRBD2; j_call: TRBJ2-1; v_call: TRBV7-3; clone_size: NA; cdr3_aa: CASSSPGLAGTTEQFF; cdr3_nt: TGTGCCAGCAGCTCGCCGGGACTAGCGGGTACCACGGAGCAGTTCTTC
d_call: TRBD2; j_call: TRBJ2-7; v_call: TRBV18; clone_size: NA; cdr3_aa: CASFPHREAGYEQYF; cdr3_nt: TGTGCCAGCTTCCCCCACCGGGAGGCTGGATACGAGCAGTACTTC
d_call: NA; j_call: TRBJ2-5; v_call: TRBV6-2/TRBV6-3; clone_size: NA; cdr3_aa: CASSFALETQYF; cdr3_nt: TGTGCCAGCAGCTTCGCACTGGAGACCCAGTACTTC
d_call: TRBD2; j_call: TRBJ2-2; v_call: TRBV12-3/TRBV12-4; clone_size: NA; cdr3_aa: CAITGGGAGELFF; cdr3_nt: TGTGCCATCACGGGGGGAGGGGCCGGGGAGCTGTTTTTT
d_call: TRBD2; j_call: TRBJ2-1; v_call: TRBV7-2; clone_size: NA; cdr3_aa: CASSLGSGAGGKNNEQFF; cdr3_nt: TGTGCCAGCAGCTTAGGTTCGGGAGCGGGAGGGAAAAACAATGAGCAGTTCTTC
d_call: TRBD1; j_call: TRBJ1-2; v_call: TRBV5-6; clone_size: NA; cdr3_aa: CASSPGTGPRSYGYTF; cdr3_nt: TGTGCCAGCAGCCCTGGGACAGGGCCGCGGAGCTATGGCTACACCTTC
d_call: TRBD2; j_call: TRBJ2-7; v_call: TRBV23-1; clone_size: NA; cdr3_aa: CASSQGLAGFYEQYF; cdr3_nt: TGCGCCAGCAGTCAAGGGCTAGCGGGGTTCTACGAGCAGTACTTC
d_call: NA; j_call: TRBJ2-3; v_call: TRBV28; clone_size: NA; cdr3_aa: CASTPIPSPSTDTQYF; cdr3_nt: TGTGCCAGCACCCCTATACCATCACCTAGCACAGATACGCAGTATTTT
d_call: NA; j_call: TRBJ2-3; v_call: TRBV28; clone_size: few; cdr3_aa: CASSFLSGTDTQYF; cdr3_nt: TGTGCCAGCAGTTTTTTGAGCGGCACAGATACGCAGTATTTT
d_call: NA; j_call: TRBJ1-6; v_call: TRBV30; clone_size: NA; cdr3_aa: CAWSVPGGNSPLHF; cdr3_nt: TGTGCCTGGAGTGTACCGGGAGGCAATTCACCCCTCCACTTT
d_call: NA; j_call: TRBJ2-5; v_call: TRBV5-1; clone_size: NA; cdr3_aa: CASSLWDNQETQYF; cdr3_nt: TGCGCCAGCAGCTTGTGGGACAACCAAGAGACCCAGTACTTC
d_call: TRBD1; j_call: TRBJ2-6; v_call: TRBV28; clone_size: NA; cdr3_aa: CASSLTGAGANVLTF; cdr3_nt: TGTGCCAGCAGCTTAACAGGGGCTGGGGCCAACGTCCTGACTTTC
d_call: NA; j_call: TRBJ1-1; v_call: TRBV11-2; clone_size: NA; cdr3_aa: CASSLVTKLEAFF; cdr3_nt: TGTGCCAGCAGCTTAGTGACAAAACTTGAAGCTTTCTTT
d_call: NA; j_call: TRBJ2-7; v_call: TRBV28; clone_size: NA; cdr3_aa: CASRERGGLDEQYF; cdr3_nt: TGTGCCAGCAGGGAGAGAGGGGGTTTGGACGAGCAGTACTTC
d_call: NA; j_call: TRBJ1-1; v_call: TRBV5-1; clone_size: NA; cdr3_aa: CASSPSGRGGGNEAFF; cdr3_nt: TGCGCCAGCAGCCCTTCTGGCAGGGGAGGGGGGAATGAAGCTTTCTTT
d_call: TRBD2; j_call: TRBJ2-7; v_call: TRBV30; clone_size: NA; cdr3_aa: CAWSRLAGFSYEQYF; cdr3_nt: TGTGCCTGGAGTCGACTAGCGGGATTCTCCTACGAGCAGTACTTC
d_call: TRBD1; j_call: TRBJ2-7; v_call: TRBV27; clone_size: NA; cdr3_aa: CATGQGASEQYF; cdr3_nt: TGTGCCACCGGACAGGGGGCTAGCGAGCAGTACTTC
d_call: TRBD2; j_call: TRBJ2-7; v_call: TRBV7-2; clone_size: NA; cdr3_aa: CASSPRLAGLGSYEQYF; cdr3_nt: TGTGCCAGCAGCCCCCGACTAGCGGGATTGGGGTCCTACGAGCAGTACTTC
d_call: NA; j_call: TRBJ1-2; v_call: TRBV3-1/TRBV3-2; clone_size: NA; cdr3_aa: CASSPTAGVTGYTF; cdr3_nt: TGTGCCAGCAGCCCGACCGCCGGAGTGACTGGCTACACCTTC
d_call: TRBD1; j_call: TRBJ2-7; v_call: TRBV7-3; clone_size: once; cdr3_aa: CASSLAGTGGYEQYF; cdr3_nt: TGTGCCAGCAGCTTAGCGGGGACAGGGGGCTACGAGCAGTACTTC
d_call: NA; j_call: TRBJ1-2; v_call: TRBV12-3/TRBV12-4; clone_size: NA; cdr3_aa: CASSRRTDYGYTF; cdr3_nt: TGTGCCAGCAGTCGTCGGACAGATTATGGCTACACCTTC
d_call: NA; j_call: TRBJ1-4; v_call: TRBV30; clone_size: NA; cdr3_aa: CALTDSSNEKLFF; cdr3_nt: TGTGCCTTGACCGACAGTTCTAATGAAAAACTGTTTTTT
d_call: NA; j_call: TRBJ1-2; v_call: TRBV29-1; clone_size: few; cdr3_aa: CSVVSYGYTF; cdr3_nt: TGCAGCGTTGTGAGCTATGGCTACACCTTC
d_call: NA; j_call: TRBJ2-1; v_call: TRBV29-1; clone_size: NA; cdr3_aa: CSVVSGASDYNEQFF; cdr3_nt: TGCAGCGTTGTATCCGGAGCGAGCGACTACAATGAGCAGTTCTTC
d_call: TRBD1; j_call: TRBJ1-2; v_call: TRBV19; clone_size: NA; cdr3_aa: CASFSGQGAFGYTF; cdr3_nt: TGTGCCAGCTTTAGTGGGCAGGGGGCGTTCGGCTACACCTTC
d_call: NA; j_call: TRBJ2-1; v_call: TRBV27; clone_size: NA; cdr3_aa: CASSHPRAPSYNEQFF; cdr3_nt: TGTGCCAGCAGTCACCCGCGAGCTCCCTCCTACAATGAGCAGTTCTTC
d_call: TRBD2; j_call: TRBJ2-3; v_call: TRBV5-1; clone_size: NA; cdr3_aa: CASSLISGTTDTQYF; cdr3_nt: TGCGCCAGCAGCTTAATAAGCGGGACCACAGATACGCAGTATTTT